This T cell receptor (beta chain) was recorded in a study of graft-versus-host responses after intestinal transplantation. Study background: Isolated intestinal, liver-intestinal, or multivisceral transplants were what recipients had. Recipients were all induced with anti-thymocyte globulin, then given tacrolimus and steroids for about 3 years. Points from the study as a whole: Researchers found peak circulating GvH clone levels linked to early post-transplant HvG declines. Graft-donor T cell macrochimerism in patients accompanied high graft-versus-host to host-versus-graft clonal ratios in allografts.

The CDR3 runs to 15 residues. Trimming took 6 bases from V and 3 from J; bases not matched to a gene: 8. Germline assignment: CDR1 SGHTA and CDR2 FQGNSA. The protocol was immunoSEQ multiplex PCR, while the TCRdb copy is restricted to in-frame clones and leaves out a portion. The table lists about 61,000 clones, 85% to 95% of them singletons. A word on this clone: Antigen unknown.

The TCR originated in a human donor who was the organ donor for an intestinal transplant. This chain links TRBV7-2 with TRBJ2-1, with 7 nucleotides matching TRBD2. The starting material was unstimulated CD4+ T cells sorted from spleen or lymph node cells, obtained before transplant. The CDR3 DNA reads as TGTGCCAGCAGACCGGGGGGAGCGGTCTACAATGAGCAGTTCTTC. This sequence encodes CASRPGGAVYNEQFF.